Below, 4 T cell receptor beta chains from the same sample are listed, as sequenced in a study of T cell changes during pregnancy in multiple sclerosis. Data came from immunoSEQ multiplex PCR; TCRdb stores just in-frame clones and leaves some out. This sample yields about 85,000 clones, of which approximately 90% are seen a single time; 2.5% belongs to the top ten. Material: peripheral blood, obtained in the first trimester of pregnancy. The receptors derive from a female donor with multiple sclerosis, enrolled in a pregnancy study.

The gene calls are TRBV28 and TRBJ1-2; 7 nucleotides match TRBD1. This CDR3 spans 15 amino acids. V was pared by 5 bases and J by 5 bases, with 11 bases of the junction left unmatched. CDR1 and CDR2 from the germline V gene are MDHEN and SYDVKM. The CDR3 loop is CASSATAQGWYGYTF. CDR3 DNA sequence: TGTGCCAGCAGTGCGACCGCACAGGGGTGGTATGGCTACACCTTC.

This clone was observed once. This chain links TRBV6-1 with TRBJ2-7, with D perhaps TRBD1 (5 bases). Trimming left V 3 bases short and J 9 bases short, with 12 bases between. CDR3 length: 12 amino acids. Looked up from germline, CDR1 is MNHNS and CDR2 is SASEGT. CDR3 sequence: CASSDTGLGQYF. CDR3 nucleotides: TGTGCCAGCAGTGATACAGGTCTGGGGCAGTACTTC.

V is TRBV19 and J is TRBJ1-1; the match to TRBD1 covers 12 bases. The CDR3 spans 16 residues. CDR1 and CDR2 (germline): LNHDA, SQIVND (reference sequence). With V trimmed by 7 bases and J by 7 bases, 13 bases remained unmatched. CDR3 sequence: CASNAGSGTGGFEAFF. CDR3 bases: TGTGCCAGTAATGCGGGGTCGGGGACAGGGGGCTTTGAAGCTTTCTTT.

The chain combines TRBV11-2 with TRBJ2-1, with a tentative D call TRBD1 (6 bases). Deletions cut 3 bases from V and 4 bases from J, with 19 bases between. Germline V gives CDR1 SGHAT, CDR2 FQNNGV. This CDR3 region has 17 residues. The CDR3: CASSFGQGRRPYNEQFF. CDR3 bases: TGTGCCAGCAGCTTTGGGCAGGGGCGTAGGCCGTACAATGAGCAGTTCTTC.